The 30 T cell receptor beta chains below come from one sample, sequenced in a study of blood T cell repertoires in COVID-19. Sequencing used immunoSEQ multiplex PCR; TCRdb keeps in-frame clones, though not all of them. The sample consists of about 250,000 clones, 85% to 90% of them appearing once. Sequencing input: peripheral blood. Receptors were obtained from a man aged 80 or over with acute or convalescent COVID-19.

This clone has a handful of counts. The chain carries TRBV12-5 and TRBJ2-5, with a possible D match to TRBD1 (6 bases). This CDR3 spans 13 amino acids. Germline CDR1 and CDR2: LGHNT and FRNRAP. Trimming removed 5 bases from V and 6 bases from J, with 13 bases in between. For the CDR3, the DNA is TGTGCTAGTGGTCTACAGGGTTTCAAGACCCAGTACTTC. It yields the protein CASGLQGFKTQYF.

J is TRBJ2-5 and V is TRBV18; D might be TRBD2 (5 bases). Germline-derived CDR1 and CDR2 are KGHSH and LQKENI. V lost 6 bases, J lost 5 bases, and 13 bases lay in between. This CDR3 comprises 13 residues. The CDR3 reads CASSRTARETQYF. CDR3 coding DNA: TGTGCCAGCTCGAGGACTGCGAGGGAGACCCAGTACTTC.

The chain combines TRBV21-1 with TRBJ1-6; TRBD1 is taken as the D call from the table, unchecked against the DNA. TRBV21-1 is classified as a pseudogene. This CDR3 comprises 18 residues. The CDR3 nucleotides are TGTGCCAGCAGCCATAGGACAGCGTCGAGCTCCTATAATTCACCCCTCCACTTT. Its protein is CASSHRTASSSYNSPLHF.

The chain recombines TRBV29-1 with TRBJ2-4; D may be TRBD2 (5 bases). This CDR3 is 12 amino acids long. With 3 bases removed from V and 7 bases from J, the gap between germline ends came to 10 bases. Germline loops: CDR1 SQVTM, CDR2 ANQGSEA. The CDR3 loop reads CSVDSGSNIQYF. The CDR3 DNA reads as TGCAGCGTTGATAGTGGGAGTAACATTCAGTACTTC.

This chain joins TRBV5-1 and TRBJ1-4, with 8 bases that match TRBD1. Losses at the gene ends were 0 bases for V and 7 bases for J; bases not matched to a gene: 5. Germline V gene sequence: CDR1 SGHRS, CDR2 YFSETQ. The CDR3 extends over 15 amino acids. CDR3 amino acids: CASSLGGQVFEKLFF. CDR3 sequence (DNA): TGCGCCAGCAGCTTGGGGGGACAGGTGTTTGAAAAACTGTTTTTT.

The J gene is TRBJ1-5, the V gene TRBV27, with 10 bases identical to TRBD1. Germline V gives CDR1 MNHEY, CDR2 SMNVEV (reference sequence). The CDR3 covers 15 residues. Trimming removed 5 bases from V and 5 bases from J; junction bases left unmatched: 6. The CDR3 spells CASSARDRGDQPQHF. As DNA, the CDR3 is TGTGCCAGCAGTGCGAGGGACAGGGGAGATCAGCCCCAGCATTTT.

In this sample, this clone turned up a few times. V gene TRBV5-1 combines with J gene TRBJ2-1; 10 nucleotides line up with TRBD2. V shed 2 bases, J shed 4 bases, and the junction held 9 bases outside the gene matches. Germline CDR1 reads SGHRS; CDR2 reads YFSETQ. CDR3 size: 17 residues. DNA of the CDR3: TGCGCCAGCAGCTTCATAAAGCGGGAGGGCTCGTACAATGAGCAGTTCTTC. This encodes CASSFIKREGSYNEQFF.

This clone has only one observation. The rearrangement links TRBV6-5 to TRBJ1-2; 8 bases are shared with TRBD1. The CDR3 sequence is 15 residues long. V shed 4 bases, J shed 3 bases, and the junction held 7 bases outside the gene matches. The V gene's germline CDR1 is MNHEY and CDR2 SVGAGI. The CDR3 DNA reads TGTGCCAGCAGTTCGGACAGGGTTGAAGACTATGGCTACACCTTC. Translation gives CASSSDRVEDYGYTF.

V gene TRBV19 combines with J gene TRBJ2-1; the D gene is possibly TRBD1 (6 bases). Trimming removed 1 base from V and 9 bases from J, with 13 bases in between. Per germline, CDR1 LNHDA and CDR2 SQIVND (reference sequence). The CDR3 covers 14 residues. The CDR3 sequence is CASSIVGRGSEQFF. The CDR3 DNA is TGTGCCAGTAGTATAGTGGGCAGGGGAAGTGAGCAGTTCTTC.

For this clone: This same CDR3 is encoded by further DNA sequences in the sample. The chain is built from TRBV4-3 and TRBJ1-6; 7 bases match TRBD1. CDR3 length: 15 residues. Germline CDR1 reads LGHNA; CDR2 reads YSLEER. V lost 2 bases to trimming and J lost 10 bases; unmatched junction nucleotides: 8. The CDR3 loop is CASSQYRDRVSPLHF. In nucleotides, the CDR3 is TGCGCCAGCAGCCAATACCGGGACAGAGTATCACCCCTCCACTTT.

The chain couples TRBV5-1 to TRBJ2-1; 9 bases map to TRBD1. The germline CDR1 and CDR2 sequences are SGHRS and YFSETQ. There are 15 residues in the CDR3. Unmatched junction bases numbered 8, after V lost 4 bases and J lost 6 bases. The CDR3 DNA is TGCGCCAGCAGCAGGGGACAGGGCGATGTCAATGAGCAGTTCTTC. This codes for CASSRGQGDVNEQFF.

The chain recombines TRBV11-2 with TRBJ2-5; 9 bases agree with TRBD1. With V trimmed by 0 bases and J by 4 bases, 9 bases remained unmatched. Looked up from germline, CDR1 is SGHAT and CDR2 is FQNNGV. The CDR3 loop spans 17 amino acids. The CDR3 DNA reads TGTGCCAGCAGCTTAGAACAGGACAGGGGAATAAGAGAGACCCAGTACTTC. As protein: CASSLEQDRGIRETQYF.

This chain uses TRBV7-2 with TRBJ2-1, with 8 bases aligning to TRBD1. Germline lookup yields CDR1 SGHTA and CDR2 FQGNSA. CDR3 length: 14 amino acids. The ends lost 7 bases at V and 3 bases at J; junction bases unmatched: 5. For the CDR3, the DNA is TGTGCCAGCAATCGCGACAGGGGCTACAATGAGCAGTTCTTC. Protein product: CASNRDRGYNEQFF.

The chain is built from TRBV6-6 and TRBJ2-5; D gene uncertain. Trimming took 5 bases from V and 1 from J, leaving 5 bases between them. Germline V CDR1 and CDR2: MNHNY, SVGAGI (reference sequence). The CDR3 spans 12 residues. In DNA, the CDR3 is TGTGCCAGCAGTCCCGTCCAAGAGACCCAGTACTTC. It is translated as CASSPVQETQYF.

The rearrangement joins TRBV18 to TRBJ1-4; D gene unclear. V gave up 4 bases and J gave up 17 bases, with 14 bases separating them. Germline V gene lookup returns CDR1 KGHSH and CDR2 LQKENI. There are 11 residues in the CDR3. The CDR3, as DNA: TGTGCCAGCTCACTTCGGGGTAGACCCTTTTTT. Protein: CASSLRGRPFF.

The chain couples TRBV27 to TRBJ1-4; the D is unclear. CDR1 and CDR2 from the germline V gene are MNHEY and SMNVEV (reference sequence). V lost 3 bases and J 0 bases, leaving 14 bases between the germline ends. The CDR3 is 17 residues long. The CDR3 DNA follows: TGTGCCAGCAGTTTTTCGGGATCAGGTTCAACTAATGAAAAACTGTTTTTT. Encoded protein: CASSFSGSGSTNEKLFF.

CDR3 region: CASSFGGSAGFREQFF. The DNA for the CDR3 is TGTGCCAGCAGCTTCGGAGGGTCGGCGGGGTTCAGAGAGCAGTTCTTC. This chain joins TRBV7-8 and TRBJ2-1; perhaps TRBD2 as D (6 bases). This CDR3 is built from 16 residues. Trimming took off 3 bases at V and 10 bases at J, with 22 bases between the two ends. Germline V lookup: CDR1 SGHVS, CDR2 FQNEAQ.

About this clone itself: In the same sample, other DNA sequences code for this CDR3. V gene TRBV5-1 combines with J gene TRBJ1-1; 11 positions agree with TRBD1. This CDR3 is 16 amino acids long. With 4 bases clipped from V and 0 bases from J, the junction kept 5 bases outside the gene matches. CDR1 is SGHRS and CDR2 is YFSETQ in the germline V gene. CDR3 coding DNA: TGCGCCAGCAGCCCCAGGACAGGGGGCTTGAACACTGAAGCTTTCTTT. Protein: CASSPRTGGLNTEAFF.

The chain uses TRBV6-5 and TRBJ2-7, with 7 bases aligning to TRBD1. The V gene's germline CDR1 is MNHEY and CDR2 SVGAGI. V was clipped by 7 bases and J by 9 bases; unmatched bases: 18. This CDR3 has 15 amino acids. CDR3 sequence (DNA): TGTGCCAGCACCCCCGGTGGGACAGTCCTTACGGCGCAGTACTTC. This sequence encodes CASTPGGTVLTAQYF.

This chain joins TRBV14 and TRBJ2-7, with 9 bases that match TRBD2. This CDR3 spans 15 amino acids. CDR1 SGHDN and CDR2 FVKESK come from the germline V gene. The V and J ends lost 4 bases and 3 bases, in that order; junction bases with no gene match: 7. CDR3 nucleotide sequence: TGTGCCAGCAGCCTCCTGACTAGCGGAAACTACGAGCAGTACTTC. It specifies CASSLLTSGNYEQYF.

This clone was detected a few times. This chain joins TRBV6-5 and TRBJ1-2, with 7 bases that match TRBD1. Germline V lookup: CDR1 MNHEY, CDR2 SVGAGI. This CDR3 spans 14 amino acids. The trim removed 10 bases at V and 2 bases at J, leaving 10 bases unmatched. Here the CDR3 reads CATRRDSTNYGYTF. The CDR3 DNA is TGTGCCACCAGGCGGGACAGTACAAACTATGGCTACACCTTC.

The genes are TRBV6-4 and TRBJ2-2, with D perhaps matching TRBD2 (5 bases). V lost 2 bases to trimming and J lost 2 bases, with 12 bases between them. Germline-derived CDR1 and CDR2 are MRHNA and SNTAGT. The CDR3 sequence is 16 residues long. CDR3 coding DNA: TGTGCCAGCAGTGACGTCGGGGTGCAAAACACCGGGGAGCTGTTTTTT. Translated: CASSDVGVQNTGELFF.

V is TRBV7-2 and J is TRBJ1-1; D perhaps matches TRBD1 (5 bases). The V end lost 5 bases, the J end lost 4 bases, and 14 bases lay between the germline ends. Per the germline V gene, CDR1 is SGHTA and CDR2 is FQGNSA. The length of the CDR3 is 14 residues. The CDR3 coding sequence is TGTGCCAGCAGCCCGCAGTGGAGGGGCACTGAAGCTTTCTTT. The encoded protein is CASSPQWRGTEAFF.

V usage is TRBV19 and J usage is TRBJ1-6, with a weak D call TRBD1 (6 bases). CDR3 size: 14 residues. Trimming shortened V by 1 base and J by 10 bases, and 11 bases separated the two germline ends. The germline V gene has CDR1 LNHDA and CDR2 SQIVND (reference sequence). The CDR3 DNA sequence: TGTGCCAGTAGTATAGTTCCAGGGGAGTCACCCCTCCACTTT. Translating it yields CASSIVPGESPLHF.

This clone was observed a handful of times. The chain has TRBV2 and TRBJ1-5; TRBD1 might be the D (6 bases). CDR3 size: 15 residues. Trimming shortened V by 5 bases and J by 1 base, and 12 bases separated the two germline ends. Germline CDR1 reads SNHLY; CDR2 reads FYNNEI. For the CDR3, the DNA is TGTGCCAGCAGTCTAAACAGGGCCAGCAATCAGCCCCAGCATTTT. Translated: CASSLNRASNQPQHF.

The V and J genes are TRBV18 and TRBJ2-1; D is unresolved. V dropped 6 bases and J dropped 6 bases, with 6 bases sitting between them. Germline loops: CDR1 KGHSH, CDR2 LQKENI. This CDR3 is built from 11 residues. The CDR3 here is CASSTSNEQFF. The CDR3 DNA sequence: TGTGCCAGCTCGACAAGCAATGAGCAGTTCTTC.

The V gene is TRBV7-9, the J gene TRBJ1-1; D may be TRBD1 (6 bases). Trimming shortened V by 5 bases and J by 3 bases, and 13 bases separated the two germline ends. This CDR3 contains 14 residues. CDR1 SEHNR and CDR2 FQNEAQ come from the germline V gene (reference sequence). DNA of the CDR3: TGTGCCAGCAGCACCCGGACAGCTTACACTGAAGCTTTCTTT. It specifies CASSTRTAYTEAFF.

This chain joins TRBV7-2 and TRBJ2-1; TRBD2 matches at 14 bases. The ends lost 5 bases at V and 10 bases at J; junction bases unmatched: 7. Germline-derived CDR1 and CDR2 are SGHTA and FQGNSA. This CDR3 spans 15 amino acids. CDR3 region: CASSVTSGGAGEQFF. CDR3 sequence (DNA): TGTGCCAGCAGCGTGACTAGCGGGGGGGCTGGGGAGCAGTTCTTC.

The CDR3, as DNA: TGTGCCAGCAGTTACGGGACTAGGCAGACCCAGTACTTC. Amino acid sequence: CASSYGTRQTQYF. The rearrangement uses TRBV6-2 or TRBV6-3 and TRBJ2-5; TRBD2 agrees at 8 bases. V was pared by 2 bases and J by 6 bases, with 2 bases of the junction left unmatched. Per the germline V gene, CDR1 is MNHEY and CDR2 is SVGEGT. There are 13 residues in the CDR3.

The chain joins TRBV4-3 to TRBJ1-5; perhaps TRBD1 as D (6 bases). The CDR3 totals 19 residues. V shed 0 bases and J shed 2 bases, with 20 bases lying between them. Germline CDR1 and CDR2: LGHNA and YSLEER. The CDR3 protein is CASSQDFLGQQGGNQPQHF. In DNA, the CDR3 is TGCGCCAGCAGCCAAGATTTCCTGGGACAACAAGGGGGCAATCAGCCCCAGCATTTT.